This T cell receptor beta chain is from a study of brain T cells in children with intractable seizures. TCRdb keeps only in-frame clones here, not all; method: immunoSEQ multiplex PCR. Of 80,000 or so clones listed, about 93% are singletons. In its sample, this clone was seen once. This TCR came from a boy younger than two with tuberous sclerosis and intractable seizures. The specimen comprised peripheral blood, sampled at surgery.

The CDR3 protein is CAWSVLTGTTEAFF. The CDR3, as DNA: TGTGCCTGGAGTGTCCTCACAGGTACCACTGAAGCTTTCTTT. The chain recombines TRBV30 with TRBJ1-1; tentative D call: TRBD1 (5 bases). The V and J ends lost 0 bases and 4 bases respectively, with 12 bases between them. Looked up from germline, CDR1 is GTSNPN and CDR2 is SVGIG (reference sequence). There are 14 residues in the CDR3.